Listed below are T cell receptor beta chains from one sample, sequenced in a study of cytomegalovirus exposure and HLA in healthy donors. The table came from immunoSEQ multiplex PCR; TCRdb's copy has only in-frame clones and leaves some out. The sample has approximately 160,000 clones; about 70% are singletons. Sequenced: PBMCs. Receptor source: a young woman in good health and CMV-seropositive. Both conserved end residues are trimmed from each CDR3.

ASSSTGEGQPQH	TRBJ1-5	TRBV11-2
ASSARTGYEQY	TRBJ2-7	TRBV10-1
ASSLATGTPYEQY	TRBJ2-7	TRBV5-1
ASSLVAGATRETQY	TRBJ2-5	TRBV19
ASSTSGYEQY	TRBJ2-7	TRBV19
ASSSGKYSYEQY	TRBJ2-7	TRBV7-9
ASSLQDSVNSPLH	TRBJ1-6	TRBV7-9
ASTISGSLYEQY	TRBJ2-7	TRBV13
ASSEPSGTALAEQY	TRBJ2-7	TRBV6-1
ASSPETAGGDTQY	TRBJ2-3	TRBV5-4
ASSLVRGAQETQY	TRBJ2-5	TRBV5-4
ASSSSSGRYQF	TRBJ2-1	TRBV19
ASSFSSGLSHTEAF	TRBJ1-1	TRBV7-8
ASSQQGPIYEQY	TRBJ2-7	TRBV7-9
ASSRLQGDGNQPQH	TRBJ1-5	TRBV19
ASSLLVFGELF	TRBJ2-2	TRBV7-6
ASSLSSMGNQPQH	TRBJ1-5	TRBV5-4
ASRASLNEQF	TRBJ2-1	TRBV27
ASIQSGGAGNEQF	TRBJ2-1	TRBV2
ASSLRTRTNNEQF	TRBJ2-1	TRBV7-8
ASSVEGGPYEQY	TRBJ2-7	TRBV9
ASSPRDRNYGYT	TRBJ1-2	TRBV18
ASSPYTEAF	TRBJ1-1	TRBV16
ASSRETPGLVSYEQY	NA	TRBV7-8
ASSSGTAWTHNEQF	TRBJ2-1	TRBV5-4
ASSEVGGFTDTQY	TRBJ2-3	TRBV6-1
AWSVISGTGFYGYT	TRBJ1-2	TRBV30
ASSLGSGLQETQY	TRBJ2-5	TRBV5-4
AISESGSVIVQF	TRBJ2-1	TRBV10-3
ASSKSGRAKTNTGELF	TRBJ2-2	TRBV21-1
ASSQDKNSPLH	TRBJ1-6	TRBV14
ASSYSGRAEQF	TRBJ2-1	TRBV6-5
ASKLAGGANPLEQF	TRBJ2-1	TRBV6-6